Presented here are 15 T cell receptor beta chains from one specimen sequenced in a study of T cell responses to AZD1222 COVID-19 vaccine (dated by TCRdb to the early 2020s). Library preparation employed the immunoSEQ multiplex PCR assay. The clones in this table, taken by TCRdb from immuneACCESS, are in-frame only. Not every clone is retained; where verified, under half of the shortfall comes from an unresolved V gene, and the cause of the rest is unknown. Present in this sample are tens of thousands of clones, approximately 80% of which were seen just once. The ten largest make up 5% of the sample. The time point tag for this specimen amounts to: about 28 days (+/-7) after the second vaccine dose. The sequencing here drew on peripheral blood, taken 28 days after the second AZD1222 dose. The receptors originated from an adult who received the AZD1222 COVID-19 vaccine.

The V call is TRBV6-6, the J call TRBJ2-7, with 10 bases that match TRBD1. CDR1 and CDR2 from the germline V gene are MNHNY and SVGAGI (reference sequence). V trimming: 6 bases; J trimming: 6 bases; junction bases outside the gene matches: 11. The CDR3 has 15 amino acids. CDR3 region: CASSNPGTGASEQYF. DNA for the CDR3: TGTGCCAGCAGCAATCCCGGGACAGGGGCTTCCGAGCAGTACTTC.

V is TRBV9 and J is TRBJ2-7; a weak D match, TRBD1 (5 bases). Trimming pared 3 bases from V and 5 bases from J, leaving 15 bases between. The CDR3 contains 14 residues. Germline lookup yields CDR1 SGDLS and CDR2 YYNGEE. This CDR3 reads CASSARQGSHEQYF. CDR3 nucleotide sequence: TGTGCCAGCAGCGCTCGGCAGGGTTCCCACGAGCAGTACTTC.

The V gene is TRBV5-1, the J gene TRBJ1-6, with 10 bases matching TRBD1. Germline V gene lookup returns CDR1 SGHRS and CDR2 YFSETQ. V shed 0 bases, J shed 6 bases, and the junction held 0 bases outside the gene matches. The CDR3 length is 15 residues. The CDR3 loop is CASSLGDRGNSPLHF. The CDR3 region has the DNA TGCGCCAGCAGCTTGGGGGACAGGGGTAATTCACCCCTCCACTTT.

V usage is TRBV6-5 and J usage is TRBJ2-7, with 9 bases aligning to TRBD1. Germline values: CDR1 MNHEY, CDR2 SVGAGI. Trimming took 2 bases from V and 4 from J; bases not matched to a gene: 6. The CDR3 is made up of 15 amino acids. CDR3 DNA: TGTGCCAGCAGTTACGGGTCGACAGGGGGTTACGAGCAGTACTTC. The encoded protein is CASSYGSTGGYEQYF.

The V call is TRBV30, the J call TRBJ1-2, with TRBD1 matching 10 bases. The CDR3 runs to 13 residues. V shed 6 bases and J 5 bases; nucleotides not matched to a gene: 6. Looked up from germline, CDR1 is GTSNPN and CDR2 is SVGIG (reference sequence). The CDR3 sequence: CACPGTGVYGYTF. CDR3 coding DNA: TGTGCCTGCCCCGGGACAGGGGTTTATGGCTACACCTTC.

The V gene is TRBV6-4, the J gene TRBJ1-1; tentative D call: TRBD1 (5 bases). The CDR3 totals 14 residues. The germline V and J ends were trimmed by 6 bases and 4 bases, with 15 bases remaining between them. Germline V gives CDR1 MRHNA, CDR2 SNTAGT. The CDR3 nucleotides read TGTGCCAGCAGACCAGGGATTTGGAGCACTGAAGCTTTCTTT. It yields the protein CASRPGIWSTEAFF.

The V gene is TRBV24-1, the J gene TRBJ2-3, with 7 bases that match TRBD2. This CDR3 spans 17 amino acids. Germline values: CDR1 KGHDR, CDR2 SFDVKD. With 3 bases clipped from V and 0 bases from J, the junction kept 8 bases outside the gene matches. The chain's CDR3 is CATSDRHPSGSTDTQYF. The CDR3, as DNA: TGTGCCACCAGTGATCGACATCCTAGCGGAAGCACAGATACGCAGTATTTT.

The CDR3 here is CASSPWTGGNTGELFF. CDR3 bases: TGTGCCAGCAGCCCATGGACAGGGGGCAACACCGGGGAGCTGTTTTTT. J is TRBJ2-2 and V is TRBV5-6, with 11 positions matching TRBD1. Germline V gene lookup returns CDR1 SGHDT and CDR2 YYEEEE. V trimming: 4 bases; J trimming: 2 bases; junction bases outside the gene matches: 4. The CDR3 covers 16 residues.

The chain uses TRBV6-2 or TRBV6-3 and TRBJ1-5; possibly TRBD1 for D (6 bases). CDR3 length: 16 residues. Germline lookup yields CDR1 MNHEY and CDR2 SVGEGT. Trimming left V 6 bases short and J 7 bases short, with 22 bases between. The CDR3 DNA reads TGTGCCAGCAGCCCCCGGGGGGGCCCCGGAGGGCAGCCCCAGCATTTT. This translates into CASSPRGGPGGQPQHF.

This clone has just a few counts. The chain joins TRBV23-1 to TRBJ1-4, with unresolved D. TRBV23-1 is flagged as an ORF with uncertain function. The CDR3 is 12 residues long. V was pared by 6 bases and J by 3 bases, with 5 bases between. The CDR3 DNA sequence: TGCGCCAGCAGCCGCTCTAATGAAAAACTGTTTTTT. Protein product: CASSRSNEKLFF.

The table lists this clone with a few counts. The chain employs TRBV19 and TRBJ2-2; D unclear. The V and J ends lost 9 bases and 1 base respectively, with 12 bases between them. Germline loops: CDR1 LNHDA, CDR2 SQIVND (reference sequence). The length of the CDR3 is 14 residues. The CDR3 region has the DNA TGTGCCAGCCTCAATAAGGGGAACACCGGGGAGCTGTTTTTT. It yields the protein CASLNKGNTGELFF.

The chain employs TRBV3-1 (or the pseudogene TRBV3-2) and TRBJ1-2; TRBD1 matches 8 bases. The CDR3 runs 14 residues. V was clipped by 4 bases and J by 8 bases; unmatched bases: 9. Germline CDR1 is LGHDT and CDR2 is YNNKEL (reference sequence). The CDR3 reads CASSLLVQGEGYTF. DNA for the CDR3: TGTGCCAGCAGCCTCTTAGTACAGGGGGAAGGCTACACCTTC.

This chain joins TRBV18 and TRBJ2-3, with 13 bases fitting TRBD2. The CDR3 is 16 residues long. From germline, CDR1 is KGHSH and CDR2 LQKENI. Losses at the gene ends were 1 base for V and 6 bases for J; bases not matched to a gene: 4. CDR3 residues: CASSPRGTSGADTQYF. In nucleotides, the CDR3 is TGTGCCAGCTCACCACGGGGGACTAGCGGGGCGGATACGCAGTATTTT.

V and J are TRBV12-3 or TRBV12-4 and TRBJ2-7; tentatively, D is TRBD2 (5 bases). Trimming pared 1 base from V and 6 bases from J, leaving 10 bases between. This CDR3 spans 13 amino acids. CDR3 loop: CASSLVSAGEQYF. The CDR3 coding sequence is TGTGCCAGCAGTTTAGTTTCTGCGGGCGAGCAGTACTTC.

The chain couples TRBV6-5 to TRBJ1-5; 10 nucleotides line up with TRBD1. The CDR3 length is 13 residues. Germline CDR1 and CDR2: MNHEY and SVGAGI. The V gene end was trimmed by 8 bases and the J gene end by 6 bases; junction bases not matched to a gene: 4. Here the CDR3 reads CASATGGSQPQHF. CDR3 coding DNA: TGTGCCAGCGCGACAGGGGGCTCTCAGCCCCAGCATTTT.